This entry lists 16 T cell receptor beta chains sequenced from one sample in a study of CD8+ T cells in alopecia areata. Treatment denoted: oral pan-JAK inhibitor, 5-10 mg twice daily. It was cDNA, reverse transcribed from extracted RNA, that served as the sequencing template. Only in-frame clones appear in the TCRdb table, and some are missing; sequencing was by immunoSEQ multiplex PCR. The top ten hold roughly 3.3% of the sample, which has some 200,000 clones, around 56% seen once. The source material was CD4+ T cells sorted from blood, sampled at week 4, from a patient treated with tofacitinib. The source of these receptors is a human donor with alopecia areata.

The chain combines TRBV11-1 with TRBJ1-6; maybe TRBD1 (6 bases). Germline-derived CDR1 and CDR2 are SGHAT and FQDESV (reference sequence). V was trimmed by 5 bases and J by 9 bases, leaving 14 bases between them. This CDR3 comprises 14 residues. DNA for the CDR3: TGTGCCAGCAGCCCACGAGGGGGGGGTTCACCCCTCCACTTT. Its protein is CASSPRGGGSPLHF.

The V and J genes are TRBV21-1 and TRBJ2-3; the table's D call, TRBD2, was not checked against the DNA. TRBV21-1 is a pseudogene. CDR3 size: 18 residues. This CDR3 reads CASSMGEGELRWADTQYF. CDR3 coding DNA: TGTGCCAGCAGCATGGGGGAGGGGGAGTTACGCTGGGCAGATACGCAGTATTTT.

This chain uses TRBV4-2 with TRBJ1-2, with 7 bases fitting TRBD1. Germline V gives CDR1 LGHNA, CDR2 YNFKEQ. The length of the CDR3 is 13 residues. J was trimmed by 6 bases and V by 1 base; bases with no gene match: 2. CDR3: CASSQAGQHGYTF. The CDR3 DNA reads as TGTGCCAGCAGCCAAGCGGGACAGCATGGCTACACCTTC.

Here the CDR3 reads CASGNFNQPQHF. The CDR3 DNA follows: TGTGCCAGTGGGAATTTCAATCAGCCCCAGCATTTT. This chain connects TRBV19 to TRBJ1-5; D unresolved. The CDR3 loop spans 12 amino acids. Trimming took off 8 bases at V and 3 bases at J, with 8 bases between the two ends. Looked up from germline, CDR1 is LNHDA and CDR2 is SQIVND (reference sequence). Drawing the rest from reference TRBV19 and TRBJ1-5, the complete variable domain is DGGITQSPKYLFRKEGQNVTLSCEQNLNHDAMYWYRQDPGQGLRLIYYSQIVNDFQKGDIAEGYSVSREKKESFPLTVTSAQKNPTAFYLCASGNFNQPQHFGDGTRLSIL.

The gene calls are TRBV29-1 and TRBJ1-2; TRBD1 matches at 9 bases. V was clipped by 3 bases and J by 7 bases; unmatched bases: 12. Germline V lookup: CDR1 SQVTM, CDR2 ANQGSEA. The CDR3 sequence is 15 residues long. CDR3 in amino acids: CSVDYYRDRVVGYTF. The CDR3 nucleotides read TGCAGCGTTGACTACTACCGGGACAGGGTGGTTGGCTACACCTTC.

V usage is TRBV5-1 and J usage is TRBJ2-6; no reliable D call. Germline V gene sequence: CDR1 SGHRS, CDR2 YFSETQ. The CDR3 sequence is 15 residues long. The germline V and J ends were trimmed by 0 bases and 0 bases, with 4 bases remaining between them. The CDR3 DNA reads TGCGCCAGCAGCTTGGTGTTCTCTGGGGCCAACGTCCTGACTTTC. This encodes CASSLVFSGANVLTF.

This clone turned up a few times. The chain is built from TRBV2 and TRBJ1-1; D is ambiguous. The V and J ends lost 6 bases and 1 base respectively, with 9 bases between them. CDR1 and CDR2 (germline): SNHLY, FYNNEI. The length of the CDR3 is 13 residues. The CDR3 reads CASSADENTEAFF. Written as DNA, the CDR3 is TGTGCCAGCAGCGCGGACGAGAACACTGAAGCTTTCTTT. Full variable domain (remainder filled in from reference TRBV2 and TRBJ1-1): EPEVTQTPSHQVTQMGQEVILRCVPISNHLYFYWYRQILGQKVEFLVSFYNNEISEKSEIFDDQFSVERPDGSNFTLKIRSTKLEDSAMYFCASSADENTEAFFGQGTRLTVV.

There are a few counts of this clone. CDR3 sequence: CSAEGGVKNIQYF. As DNA, the CDR3 is TGCAGCGCGGAGGGGGGGGTCAAAAACATTCAGTACTTC. This chain joins TRBV29-1 and TRBJ2-4; TRBD2 might be the D (7 bases). V lost 7 bases to trimming and J lost 3 bases, with 13 bases between them. This CDR3 is built from 13 residues. CDR1 and CDR2 (germline): SQVTM, ANQGSEA.

The V gene is TRBV6-6, the J gene TRBJ2-5; TRBD2 agrees at 11 bases. Germline CDR1 is MNHNY and CDR2 is SVGAGI (reference sequence). Germline trimming cut 0 bases from V and 4 bases from J; bases unmatched to any gene: 4. The CDR3 is 16 residues long. CDR3 bases: TGTGCCAGCAGTTACTCGGGTAGCGGGGGGGCAGAGACCCAGTACTTC. The encoded protein is CASSYSGSGGAETQYF.

The CDR3 sequence: CASNPGLANNEQFF. CDR3 coding DNA: TGTGCCAGTAACCCGGGACTAGCTAACAATGAGCAGTTCTTC. The chain combines TRBV19 with TRBJ2-1, with 9 bases lining up with TRBD2. The junction had 6 bases not matched to a gene; V was cut back by 7 bases and J by 5 bases. Germline V gene sequence: CDR1 LNHDA, CDR2 SQIVND (reference sequence). CDR3 length: 14 residues.

The chain couples TRBV4-1 to TRBJ2-3; 8 nucleotides align to TRBD2. Germline V gives CDR1 MGHRA, CDR2 YSYEKL. The CDR3 covers 15 residues. V trimming: 6 bases; J trimming: 5 bases; junction bases outside the gene matches: 10. The CDR3 sequence is CASSSHGGAVDTQYF. The DNA for the CDR3 is TGCGCCAGCAGTTCCCACGGGGGGGCAGTAGATACGCAGTATTTT.

The gene calls are TRBV29-1 and TRBJ1-3, with D perhaps TRBD1 (5 bases). Looked up from germline, CDR1 is SQVTM and CDR2 is ANQGSEA. This CDR3 is 17 amino acids long. V was pared by 6 bases and J by 2 bases, with 23 bases between. The CDR3: CSVPPASTESPGNTIYF. CDR3 sequence (DNA): TGCAGCGTGCCGCCGGCTTCGACAGAAAGTCCTGGAAACACCATATATTTT.

This clone was seen just once. V is TRBV7-2 and J is TRBJ1-1, with no clear D. The V end lost 3 bases, the J end lost 0 bases, and 8 bases lay between the germline ends. Germline V gene data show CDR1 as SGHTA and CDR2 as FQGNSA. The CDR3 consists of 14 residues. CDR3 nucleotide sequence: TGTGCCAGCAGCTTTGGGCAGGTGAACACTGAAGCTTTCTTT. It is translated as CASSFGQVNTEAFF.

This sequence joins TRBV9 and TRBJ2-5; TRBD2 aligns across 9 bases. This CDR3 has 15 amino acids. V was clipped by 3 bases and J by 5 bases; unmatched bases: 8. Germline CDR1 and CDR2: SGDLS and YYNGEE. CDR3 residues: CASSGGLASRETQYF. DNA for the CDR3: TGTGCCAGCAGCGGAGGACTAGCGAGTAGGGAGACCCAGTACTTC. Drawing the rest from reference TRBV9 and TRBJ2-5, the complete variable domain is DSGVTQTPKHLITATGQRVTLRCSPRSGDLSVYWYQQSLDQGLQFLIQYYNGEERAKGNILERFSAQQFPDLHSELNLSSLELGDSALYFCASSGGLASRETQYFGPGTRLLVL.

The V call is TRBV18, the J call TRBJ2-7, with 10 bases identical to TRBD1. Germline assignment: CDR1 KGHSH and CDR2 LQKENI. J lost 6 bases, V lost 0 bases, and 8 bases had no gene match. The CDR3 runs to 16 residues. The CDR3 nucleotides are TGTGCCAGCTCACCACCGACCGGGACAGGGGCCCCCGAGCAGTACTTC. Protein sequence: CASSPPTGTGAPEQYF. Combining the CDR3 with reference TRBV18 and TRBJ2-7 gives the whole variable domain NAGVMQNPRHLVRRRGQEARLRCSPMKGHSHVYWYRQLPEEGLKFMVYLQKENIIDESGMPKERFSAEFPKEGPSILRIQQVVRGDSAAYFCASSPPTGTGAPEQYFGPGTRLTVT.

This clone has just a few counts. The rearrangement uses TRBV25-1 and TRBJ2-5; D is perhaps TRBD1 (5 bases). The ends were cut back, 2 bases at V and 4 bases at J, with 11 bases in the middle. The germline V gene has CDR1 MGHDK and CDR2 SYGVNS. This CDR3 spans 14 amino acids. The CDR3 DNA reads TGTGCCAGCAGTGAAAAGGGGTTGGGAGAGACCCAGTACTTC. The encoded protein is CASSEKGLGETQYF.